Below, 12 T cell receptor beta chains from the same sample are listed, as sequenced in a study of cytomegalovirus exposure and HLA in healthy donors. The study ran its PCR with 60 Vbeta and 13 Jbeta primers. Here immunoSEQ multiplex PCR was the method, and the copy in TCRdb shows in-frame clones only, minus some. This sample carries tens of thousands of clones, roughly 82% of them seen once, and the ten largest clones take roughly a tenth. The sample consisted of PBMCs. The receptor source for this set is a woman aged 18-29 years in good health and CMV-seropositive.

V gene TRBV27 combines with J gene TRBJ1-1, with a weak D call TRBD1 (6 bases). V was cut by 6 bases and J by 5 bases, with 13 bases left in between. There are 13 residues in the CDR3. Looked up from germline, CDR1 is MNHEY and CDR2 is SMNVEV (reference sequence). The CDR3 nucleotides read TGTGCCAGCAGCCCAACAGGGAAAACTGAAGCTTTCTTT. Protein: CASSPTGKTEAFF.

The gene calls are TRBV19 and TRBJ2-1; 12 bases align to TRBD1. The CDR3 spans 15 residues. The germline CDR1 and CDR2 sequences are LNHDA and SQIVND (reference sequence). V was pared by 5 bases and J by 7 bases, with 6 bases of the junction left unmatched. The CDR3 DNA reads as TGTGCCAGTAGTCGAGGGACAGGGGGCTTAAATGAGCAGTTCTTC. Amino acids: CASSRGTGGLNEQFF.

The chain has TRBV4-3 and TRBJ2-7, with 8 positions matching TRBD1. CDR3 size: 15 residues. Germline CDR1 is LGHNA and CDR2 is YSLEER. Trimming removed 1 base from V and 1 base from J; junction bases left unmatched: 3. In nucleotides, the CDR3 is TGCGCCAGCAGCCAAGGGAGGACAGGGTCCTACGAGCAGTACTTC. It yields the protein CASSQGRTGSYEQYF.

This rearrangement joins TRBV5-6 to TRBJ2-3, with a weak D call TRBD2 (6 bases). The CDR3 spans 16 residues. Germline-derived CDR1 and CDR2 are SGHDT and YYEEEE. The V gene lost 0 bases and the J gene lost 0 bases, with 11 bases spanning the gap. In DNA, the CDR3 is TGTGCCAGCAGCTTGGGGCGGGGCACTAGCACAGATACGCAGTATTTT. It yields the protein CASSLGRGTSTDTQYF.

This sequence joins TRBV27 and TRBJ1-6, with a possible D match to TRBD1 (6 bases). The CDR3 totals 14 residues. The ends were cut back, 6 bases at V and 4 bases at J, with 10 bases in the middle. Germline assignment: CDR1 MNHEY and CDR2 SMNVEV (reference sequence). CDR3 protein: CASRAGTYNSPLHF. The CDR3 DNA sequence: TGTGCCAGCAGGGCTGGGACATATAATTCACCCCTCCACTTT.

The genes are TRBV4-3 and TRBJ2-1, with TRBD2 as a possible D gene (5 bases). This CDR3 region has 15 residues. Germline V gene lookup returns CDR1 LGHNA and CDR2 YSLEER. Trimming shortened V by 0 bases and J by 4 bases, and 10 bases separated the two germline ends. The DNA of the CDR3 is TGCGCCAGCAGCCAAGATGCTAGAGGGTACAATGAGCAGTTCTTC. Protein sequence: CASSQDARGYNEQFF.

The chain is built from TRBV30 and TRBJ2-5; 11 nucleotides agree with TRBD2. Losses at the gene ends were 4 bases for V and 6 bases for J; bases not matched to a gene: 10. CDR3 size: 15 residues. The germline CDR1 and CDR2 sequences are GTSNPN and SVGIG (reference sequence). Here the CDR3 DNA reads TGTGCCTGGACTAGCGGGGGGAGATGGGGAAAGACCCAGTACTTC. Its translation: CAWTSGGRWGKTQYF.

DNA for the CDR3: TGTGCCAGCAGCCCCGCCGGGGGGCCAGCCTACGAGCAGTACTTC. This codes for CASSPAGGPAYEQYF. This chain links TRBV11-2 with TRBJ2-7; possibly TRBD2 for D (7 bases). Germline CDR1 reads SGHAT; CDR2 reads FQNNGV. Trimming removed 5 bases at V and 2 bases at J, with 16 bases between. The CDR3 extends over 15 amino acids.

The chain joins TRBV30 to TRBJ2-3; D remains unclear. Germline CDR1 is GTSNPN and CDR2 is SVGIG (reference sequence). This CDR3 spans 12 amino acids. With 0 bases removed from V and 10 bases from J, the gap between germline ends came to 11 bases. The chain's CDR3 is CAWSVDPYSQYF. The CDR3 DNA follows: TGTGCCTGGAGTGTTGATCCCTACTCGCAGTATTTT.

The genes are TRBV4-1 and TRBJ2-3, with 7 bases that match TRBD1. CDR1 is MGHRA, CDR2 YSYEKL, per germline. The CDR3 spans 17 residues. After removal of 1 base from V and 2 bases from J, the junction contained 9 bases not matched to a gene. CDR3 in amino acids: CASSQGDRDRTTDTQYF. The CDR3 bases are TGCGCCAGCAGCCAAGGCGATCGGGACAGAACCACAGATACGCAGTATTTT.

This clone was observed a few times. The V and J genes are TRBV27 and TRBJ2-5; possibly TRBD2 for D (6 bases). The J call may not be correct, given that the DNA end is closer to TRBJ2-7. This CDR3 spans 14 amino acids. Germline-derived CDR1 and CDR2 are MNHEY and SMNVEV (reference sequence). The CDR3 is CASRWRATHYEQYF. CDR3 sequence (DNA): TGTGCCAGCAGGTGGAGGGCGACTCATTACGAGCAGTACTTC.

V usage is TRBV18 and J usage is TRBJ2-3; D is ambiguous. CDR3 length: 13 amino acids. The germline V gene has CDR1 KGHSH and CDR2 LQKENI. V was pared by 1 base and J by 4 bases, with 6 bases between. The CDR3 loop is CASSPRVADTQYF. CDR3 in DNA: TGTGCCAGCTCACCACGAGTCGCAGATACGCAGTATTTT.